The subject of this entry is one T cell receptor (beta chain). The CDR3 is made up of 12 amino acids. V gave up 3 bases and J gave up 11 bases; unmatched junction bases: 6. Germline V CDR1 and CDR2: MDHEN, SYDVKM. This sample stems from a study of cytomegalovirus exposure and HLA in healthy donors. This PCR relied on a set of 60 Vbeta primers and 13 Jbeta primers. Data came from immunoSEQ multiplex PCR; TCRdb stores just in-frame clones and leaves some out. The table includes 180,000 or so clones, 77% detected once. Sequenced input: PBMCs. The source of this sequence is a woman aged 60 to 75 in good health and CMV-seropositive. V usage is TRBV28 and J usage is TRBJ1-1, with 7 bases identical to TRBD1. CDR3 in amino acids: CASSLSTGSAFF. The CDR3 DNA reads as TGTGCCAGCAGTTTGTCGACAGGGTCGGCTTTCTTT.